The rows below give T cell receptor beta chains drawn from one sample of a study of blood T cell repertoires in COVID-19. Libraries were prepared by immunoSEQ multiplex PCR; TCRdb keeps only in-frame clonotypes and omits some of them. The repertoire holds about 91,000 clones, about 91% seen once, with 7.5% to 10% in the top ten. Sequencing used peripheral blood. Source of these receptors: a woman aged 70-85 years with acute or convalescent COVID-19. Each CDR3 is given with its conserved first and last residue. D genes are given only for firm matches. Clone sizes are given selectively: once, few, many, or a class where the clone is expanded.

>.|TRBJ2-3|16|.|TRBV4-1
CASSQAGSPSTDTQYF
TGCGCCAGCAGCCAAGCGGGATCACCTAGCACAGATACGCAGTATTTT
>.|TRBJ1-3|15|.|TRBV2
CASSDREPSGNTIYF
TGTGCCAGCAGTGACAGGGAACCCTCTGGAAACACCATATATTTT
>once|TRBJ2-7|15|TRBD1|TRBV13
CASSSPGQGAREQYF
TGTGCCAGCAGCTCTCCGGGACAGGGGGCGCGGGAGCAGTACTTC
>.|TRBJ2-3|13|TRBD1|TRBV7-3
CASSPQGAHTQYF
TGTGCCAGCAGCCCACAGGGGGCCCATACGCAGTATTTT
>.|TRBJ1-3|16|TRBD1|TRBV7-8
CASSHGQGGSGNTIYF
TGTGCCAGCAGCCATGGACAGGGAGGCTCTGGAAACACCATATATTTT
>.|TRBJ2-1|15|.|TRBV2
CASSGVERGANEQFF
TGTGCCAGCAGTGGAGTAGAGCGCGGGGCCAATGAGCAGTTCTTC
>.|TRBJ1-2|15|TRBD1|TRBV6-6
CASSYPGQGMRGYTF
TGTGCCAGCAGTTACCCGGGACAGGGAATGAGGGGCTACACCTTC
>.|TRBJ2-5|15|TRBD2|TRBV9
CASSAGTSGQETQYF
TGTGCCAGCAGCGCAGGGACTAGCGGACAAGAGACCCAGTACTTC
>.|TRBJ1-3|16|.|TRBV9
CASSAQQRVSGNTIYF
TGTGCCAGCAGCGCACAACAGAGAGTCTCTGGAAACACCATATATTTT
>.|TRBJ2-6|17|.|TRBV13
CASSLAPGLDGANVLTF
TGTGCCAGCAGCTTAGCTCCGGGGTTGGATGGGGCCAACGTCCTGACTTTC
>.|TRBJ2-1|15|TRBD2|TRBV29-1
CSVEGTSGAYNEQFF
TGCAGCGTTGAAGGCACTAGCGGGGCGTACAATGAGCAGTTCTTC
>.|TRBJ1-2|21|.|TRBV19
CASSSLGDYTLSSFQEYGYTF
TGTGCCAGTAGTTCCTTGGGGGACTATACGCTCTCCTCTTTCCAAGAATATGGCTACACCTTC
>.|TRBJ2-7|18|TRBD2|TRBV7-9
CASSYQRFSGRKTYEQYF
TGTGCCAGCAGCTACCAACGATTCAGCGGGAGGAAAACCTACGAGCAGTACTTC
>once|TRBJ1-2|15|TRBD1|TRBV5-6
CASSLGDSSRYGYTF
TGTGCCAGCAGCTTGGGGGACAGCAGTCGCTATGGCTACACCTTC
>.|TRBJ2-3|12|.|TRBV5-4
CASTLPADTQYF
TGTGCCAGCACCCTCCCCGCAGATACGCAGTATTTT
>.|TRBJ1-4|15|TRBD1|TRBV7-9
CASSLDRDRDEKLFF
TGTGCCAGCAGCCTCGACCGGGACAGGGACGAAAAACTGTTTTTT
>.|TRBJ2-1|16|.|TRBV7-6
CASSLASAASYNEQFF
TGTGCCAGCAGCTTAGCGAGTGCCGCCTCCTACAATGAGCAGTTCTTC
>few|TRBJ1-1|14|.|TRBV10-1
CASSGGTSGTEAFF
TGCGCCAGCAGTGGGGGGACAAGTGGCACTGAAGCTTTCTTT
>.|TRBJ2-2|15|TRBD1|TRBV18
CASSPGQGSTGELFF
TGTGCCAGCTCACCTGGACAGGGGAGCACCGGGGAGCTGTTTTTT
>.|TRBJ2-7|13|TRBD2|TRBV15
CATSSGGGNEQYF
TGTGCCACCAGCTCCGGGGGGGGGAACGAGCAGTACTTC
>few|TRBJ2-1|15|TRBD2|TRBV6-2/TRBV6-3
CASSTGLAAYNEQFF
TGTGCCAGCAGCACGGGACTAGCGGCCTACAATGAGCAGTTCTTC
>.|TRBJ2-7|16|TRBD1|TRBV6-6
CASSYGDRAVAYEQYF
TGTGCCAGCAGTTACGGGGACAGGGCGGTTGCCTACGAGCAGTACTTC
>.|TRBJ2-3|16|TRBD1|TRBV7-9
CASSAYGTGATDTQYF
TGTGCCAGCAGCGCTTACGGGACAGGGGCCACAGATACGCAGTATTTT
>once|TRBJ2-1|15|TRBD2|TRBV25-1
CASSEALAGVVEQFF
TGTGCCAGCAGTGAGGCTCTAGCGGGAGTTGTTGAGCAGTTCTTC
>.|TRBJ2-5|16|TRBD2|TRBV7-2
CASSLRVAGNQETQYF
TGTGCCAGCAGCTTAAGGGTAGCGGGAAACCAAGAGACCCAGTACTTC
>once|TRBJ2-5|14|.|TRBV6-1
CASSEGVRQETQYF
TGTGCCAGCAGTGAAGGGGTCAGGCAAGAGACCCAGTACTTC
>.|TRBJ2-1|17|TRBD2|TRBV27
CASSPRLSGETRNEQFF
TGTGCCAGCAGTCCGAGACTTAGCGGGGAAACGCGCAATGAGCAGTTCTTC
>.|TRBJ2-1|19|TRBD2|TRBV4-1
CASSQDEVTSGSGINEQFF
TGCGCCAGCAGCCAAGATGAGGTGACTAGCGGGAGTGGGATCAATGAGCAGTTCTTC
>.|TRBJ2-2|17|TRBD1|TRBV28
CASSPTIGQGDTGELFF
TGTGCCAGCAGCCCTACCATTGGACAGGGAGACACCGGGGAGCTGTTTTTT
>.|TRBJ1-2|14|.|TRBV5-8
CASSLDRRNYGYTF
TGTGCCAGCAGCTTGGACAGAAGAAACTATGGCTACACCTTC
>.|TRBJ2-6|17|TRBD1|TRBV5-1
CASSKPGQGSGANVLTF
TGCGCCAGCAGCAAGCCGGGACAGGGCTCTGGGGCCAACGTCCTGACTTTC
>.|TRBJ2-7|15|TRBD2|TRBV6-5
CASSYGTSGSYEQYF
TGTGCCAGCAGTTACGGGACTAGCGGCTCCTACGAGCAGTACTTC
>few|TRBJ2-7|14|.|TRBV28
CASSLGVGGHEQYF
TGTGCCAGCAGTTTGGGGGTCGGGGGACACGAGCAGTACTTC
>.|TRBJ2-1|14|TRBD2|TRBV30
CAWNGRSSYNEQFF
TGTGCCTGGAACGGGAGGAGCTCCTACAATGAGCAGTTCTTC
>.|TRBJ1-2|12|.|TRBV2
CATRGGHYGYTF
TGTGCCACCCGGGGAGGGCACTATGGCTACACCTTC
>.|TRBJ2-1|16|.|TRBV7-8
CASSLLDSPTYNEQFF
TGTGCCAGCAGCTTATTGGACAGTCCAACCTACAATGAGCAGTTCTTC
>.|TRBJ1-2|12|.|TRBV25-1
CASGGSNYGYTF
TGTGCCAGCGGGGGGTCCAACTATGGCTACACCTTC
>once|TRBJ2-7|14|TRBD2|TRBV19
CASSKRETFYEQYF
TGTGCCAGTAGTAAGCGGGAGACGTTCTACGAGCAGTACTTC
>.|TRBJ2-1|15|TRBD2|TRBV7-9
CASTSTSGSSDEQFF
TGTGCCAGCACCTCAACTAGCGGGAGTTCGGATGAGCAGTTCTTC
>.|TRBJ1-4|15|TRBD1|TRBV5-1
CAKTSRGLTNEKLFF
TGCGCCAAAACTTCCAGGGGGCTTACTAATGAAAAACTGTTTTTT
>.|TRBJ2-1|13|.|TRBV5-1
CASSSQISNEQFF
TGCGCCAGCAGTTCCCAGATTTCGAATGAGCAGTTCTTC
>few|TRBJ1-1|13|.|TRBV11-2
CASSFPGTTEAFF
TGTGCCAGCAGCTTCCCGGGTACGACTGAAGCTTTCTTT
>.|TRBJ2-5|16|TRBD2|TRBV5-4
CASSSGSSGIGETQYF
TGTGCCAGCAGCTCAGGCAGTAGCGGGATAGGGGAGACCCAGTACTTC
>.|TRBJ1-2|15|TRBD1|TRBV18
CASSPTGGHDYGYTF
TGTGCCAGCTCACCGACAGGGGGCCATGACTATGGCTACACCTTC
>.|TRBJ2-3|14|.|TRBV5-5
CASSMGGPTDTQYF
TGTGCCAGCAGCATGGGGGGGCCCACAGATACGCAGTATTTT
>.|TRBJ1-5|15|.|TRBV5-5
CASSPQHTGVGPQHF
TGTGCCAGCAGCCCCCAACATACGGGGGTAGGGCCCCAGCATTTT
>.|TRBJ2-2|14|TRBD2|TRBV30
CAWLAGGGTGELFF
TGTGCCTGGCTAGCGGGGGGTGGCACCGGGGAGCTGTTTTTT
>.|TRBJ2-3|11|.|TRBV12-3/TRBV12-4
CASSPRDIQYF
TGTGCCAGCAGCCCTAGGGACATTCAGTATTTT
>.|TRBJ1-2|11|.|TRBV20-1
CSARLNYGYTF
TGCAGTGCTCGACTAAACTATGGCTACACCTTC
>once|TRBJ2-3|15|TRBD2|TRBV3-1/TRBV3-2
CASSQTTSGRITQYF
TGTGCCAGCAGCCAAACCACTAGCGGGAGAATTACGCAGTATTTT
>.|TRBJ2-1|16|TRBD2|TRBV7-9
CASRKTGGSNYNEQFF
TGTGCCAGCAGGAAAACTGGCGGGAGTAACTACAATGAGCAGTTCTTC
>.|TRBJ2-2|15|TRBD1|TRBV19
CASSPRTGATGELFF
TGTGCCAGTAGTCCGCGGACAGGGGCCACCGGGGAGCTGTTTTTT
>once|TRBJ2-2|15|TRBD2|TRBV2
CASRLLAGSTGELFF
TGTGCCAGCAGGCTACTAGCGGGGTCCACCGGGGAGCTGTTTTTT
>.|TRBJ2-1|14|TRBD2|TRBV7-9
CASSFGGGNNEQFF
TGTGCCAGCAGCTTCGGCGGGGGGAACAATGAGCAGTTCTTC
>.|TRBJ1-4|16|.|TRBV6-4
CASSDRRVATNEKLFF
TGTGCCAGCAGTGACCGGAGGGTTGCAACTAATGAAAAACTGTTTTTT